The source of this TCR beta chain is a study of T cell repertoires in cytomegalovirus infection. The CDR3 runs 13 residues. Germline CDR1 is DFQATT and CDR2 is SNEGSKA (reference sequence). V dropped 1 base and J dropped 5 bases, with 11 bases sitting between them. One entry per CDR3 protein, called by TCRdb with MiXCR from the reads. Among more than 400,000 distinct CDR3 sequences listed, 26% were seen once. The V and J genes are TRBV20-1 and TRBJ2-5, with unresolved D. The sequencing input was PBMCs. This TCR was recovered from a human donor in good health (CMV status not recorded). Some clones in this sample may be carry-over from other donors' samples. The CDR3 protein is CSARVPGRETQYF. The CDR3 DNA is TGCAGTGCTAGAGTACCTGGGCGGGAGACCCAGTACTTC.